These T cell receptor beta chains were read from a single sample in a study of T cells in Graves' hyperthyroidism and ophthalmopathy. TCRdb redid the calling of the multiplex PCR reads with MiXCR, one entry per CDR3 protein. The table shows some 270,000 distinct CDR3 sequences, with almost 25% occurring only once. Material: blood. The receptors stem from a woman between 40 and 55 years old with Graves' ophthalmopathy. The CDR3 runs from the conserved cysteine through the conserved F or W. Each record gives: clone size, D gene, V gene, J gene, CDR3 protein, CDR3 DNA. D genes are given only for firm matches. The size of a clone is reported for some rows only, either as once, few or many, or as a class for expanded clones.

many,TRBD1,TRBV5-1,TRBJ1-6,CASSLSGQYNSPLHF,TGCGCCAGCAGCTTATCGGGACAGTATAATTCACCCCTCCACTTT
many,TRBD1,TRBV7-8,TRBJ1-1,CASSLISGTGNTEAFF,TGTGCCAGCAGCTTAATAAGTGGGACAGGGAACACTGAAGCTTTCTTT
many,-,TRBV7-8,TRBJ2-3,CASSLGRSTDTQYF,TGTGCCAGCAGCTTAGGGCGGAGCACAGATACGCAGTATTTT
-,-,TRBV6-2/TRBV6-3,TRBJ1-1,CASSYGFPNTEAFF,TGTGCCAGCAGTTATGGGTTCCCTAACACTGAAGCTTTCTTT
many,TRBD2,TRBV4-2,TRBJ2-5,CASSPGGSTSGRAKTQYF,TGTGCCAGCAGCCCCGGGGGGTCGACTAGCGGGAGGGCCAAGACCCAGTACTTC
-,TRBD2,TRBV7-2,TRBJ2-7,CASSSGLAGAQEQNF,TGTGCCAGCAGCTCCGGACTAGCGGGAGCACAGGAGCAGAACTTC
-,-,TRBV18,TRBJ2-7,CASSPLDISYEQYF,TGTGCCAGCTCACCTTTGGACATTTCCTACGAGCAGTACTTC
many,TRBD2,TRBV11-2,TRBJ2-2,CASSLDPATSLDTGELFF,TGTGCCAGCAGCTTGGACCCGGCGACTAGCCTGGACACCGGGGAGCTGTTTTTT
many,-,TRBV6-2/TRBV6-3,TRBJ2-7,CASSYSHRVNEQYF,TGTGCCAGCAGTTACTCCCACAGGGTGAACGAGCAGTACTTC
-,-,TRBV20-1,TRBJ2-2,CSARARGRTGELFF,TGCAGTGCTAGAGCGCGGGGTCGCACCGGGGAGCTGTTTTTT
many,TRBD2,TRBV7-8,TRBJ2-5,CASSLAGSGRYQETQYF,TGTGCCAGCAGCTTAGCAGGTAGCGGGAGGTACCAAGAGACCCAGTACTTC
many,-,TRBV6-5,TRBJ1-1,CASTLSRRANTEAFF,TGTGCCAGCACCCTCTCACGGAGAGCGAACACTGAAGCTTTCTTT
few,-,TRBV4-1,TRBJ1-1,CASSQDRGDYTEAFF,TGCGCCAGCAGCCAAGATAGGGGCGATTACACTGAAGCTTTCTTT
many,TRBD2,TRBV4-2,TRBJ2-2,CASSQVRPGLAHLGELFF,TGTGCCAGCAGCCAAGTCCGACCGGGACTAGCGCATCTCGGGGAGCTGTTTTTT
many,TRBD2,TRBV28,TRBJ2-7,CASTKGGPDYEQYF,TGTGCCAGTACGAAGGGAGGGCCGGATTACGAGCAGTACTTC
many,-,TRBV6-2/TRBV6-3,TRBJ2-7,CASSPRSGYSYEQYF,TGTGCCAGCAGCCCCCGGAGCGGATACTCCTACGAGCAGTACTTC
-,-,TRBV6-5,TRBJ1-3,CASSSPGRGGNTIYF,TGTGCCAGCAGTTCCCCGGGAAGGGGTGGAAACACCATATATTTT
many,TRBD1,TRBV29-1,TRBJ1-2,CSVGQGVDYGYTF,TGCAGCGTTGGACAGGGGGTAGACTATGGCTACACCTTC
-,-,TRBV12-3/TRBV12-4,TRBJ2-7,CASTHVDSYEQYF,TGTGCCAGCACCCACGTCGACAGCTACGAGCAGTACTTC
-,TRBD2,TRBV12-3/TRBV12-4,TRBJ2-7,CASSFEAGPYSYEQYF,TGTGCCAGCAGTTTCGAAGCGGGACCCTACTCCTACGAGCAGTACTTC
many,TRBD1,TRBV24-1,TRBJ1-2,CATSDWGTGYGYTF,TGTGCCACCAGTGATTGGGGGACAGGCTATGGCTACACCTTC
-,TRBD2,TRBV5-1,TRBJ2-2,CASSSVGRAVTGELFF,TGCGCCAGCAGCTCGGTAGGGAGGGCGGTCACCGGGGAGCTGTTTTTT
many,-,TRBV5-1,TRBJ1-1,CASSLSGVYTEAFF,TGCGCCAGCAGCTTGTCGGGGGTGTACACTGAAGCTTTCTTT
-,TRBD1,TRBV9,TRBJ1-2,CASSTQDRGHGYGYTF,TGTGCCAGCAGCACTCAAGACAGGGGGCATGGCTATGGCTACACCTTC
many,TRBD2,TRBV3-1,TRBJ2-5,CASSQEGAGGPWGETQYF,TGTGCCAGCAGCCAAGAGGGAGCGGGAGGGCCGTGGGGGGAGACCCAGTACTTC
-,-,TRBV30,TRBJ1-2,CAQDGGGGYTF,TGTGCCCAGGACGGGGGAGGTGGCTACACCTTC
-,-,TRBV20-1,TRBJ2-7,CSALHRREQYF,TGCAGTGCTCTGCACAGGCGAGAGCAGTACTTC
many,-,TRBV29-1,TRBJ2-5,CSVEGGVAITETQYF,TGCAGCGTTGAAGGAGGGGTAGCGATTACAGAGACCCAGTACTTC
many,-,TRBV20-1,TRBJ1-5,CSASTPDQPQHF,TGCAGTGCTAGTACCCCGGATCAGCCCCAGCATTTT
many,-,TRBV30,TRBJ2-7,CAWRDNSYEQYF,TGTGCCTGGAGGGACAACTCCTACGAGCAGTACTTC
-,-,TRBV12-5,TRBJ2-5,CASIETQYF,TGTGCTAGTATAGAGACCCAGTACTTC
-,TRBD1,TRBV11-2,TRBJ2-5,CASSLGQGWGETQYF,TGTGCCAGCAGCTTAGGACAGGGGTGGGGCGAGACCCAGTACTTC
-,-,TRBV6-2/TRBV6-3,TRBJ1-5,CASRRRGNQPQHF,TGTGCCAGCAGGCGCAGGGGCAATCAGCCCCAGCATTTT
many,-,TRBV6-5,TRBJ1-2,CASSYLTGDYGYTF,TGTGCCAGCAGTTACTTGACAGGTGACTATGGCTACACCTTC
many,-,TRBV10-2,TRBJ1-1,CASSQFQGTEAFF,TGCGCCAGCAGTCAGTTCCAGGGGACTGAAGCTTTCTTT
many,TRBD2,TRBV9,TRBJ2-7,CASSVGTSGYEQYF,TGTGCCAGCAGCGTAGGAACTAGCGGCTACGAGCAGTACTTC
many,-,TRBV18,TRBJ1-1,CASSPVGGENTEAFF,TGTGCCAGCTCACCAGTTGGGGGCGAGAACACTGAAGCTTTCTTT
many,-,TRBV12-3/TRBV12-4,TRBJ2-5,CASSRLQQETQYF,TGTGCCAGCAGTAGACTGCAACAAGAGACCCAGTACTTC
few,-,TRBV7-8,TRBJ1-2,CASSRLLYYGYTF,TGTGCCAGCAGTAGACTGCTCTACTATGGCTACACCTTC
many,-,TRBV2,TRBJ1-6,CASSESVLGGRSSPLHF,TGTGCCAGCAGTGAATCCGTACTGGGGGGGCGTAGTTCACCCCTCCACTTT
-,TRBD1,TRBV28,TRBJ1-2,CASNNRDRVGTF,TGTGCCAGCAACAACCGAGACAGGGTTGGCACCTTC
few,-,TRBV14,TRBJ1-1,CASSPLQGEAFF,TGTGCCAGCAGCCCCCTGCAGGGAGAGGCTTTCTTT
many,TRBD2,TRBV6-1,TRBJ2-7,CASSDTFSGGNEQYF,TGTGCCAGCAGTGACACTTTTTCCGGGGGGAACGAGCAGTACTTC
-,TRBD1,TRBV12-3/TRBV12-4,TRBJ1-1,CASIVSLWDRLEAFF,TGTGCCAGCATTGTCTCTCTCTGGGACAGACTTGAAGCTTTCTTT
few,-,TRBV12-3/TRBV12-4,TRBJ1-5,CASSLDRNQPQHF,TGTGCCAGCAGTCTGGACAGAAATCAGCCCCAGCATTTT
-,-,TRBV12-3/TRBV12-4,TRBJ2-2,CASKADLRTGELFF,TGTGCCAGCAAAGCGGACCTGAGGACCGGGGAGCTGTTTTTT